The next 3 T cell receptor beta chains were all read from a single sample in a study of cytomegalovirus exposure and HLA in healthy donors. Assay used: immunoSEQ multiplex PCR; TCRdb lists only in-frame clones, some missing. The table includes approximately 120,000 clones, 88% detected once. Sequencing was performed on PBMCs. These receptors came from a woman aged 18-29 years in good health and CMV-seronegative.

The chain employs TRBV9 and TRBJ2-7; 13 bases are a match to TRBD2. V was clipped by 2 bases and J by 1 base; unmatched bases: 3. CDR3 length equals 16 residues. Germline CDR1 reads SGDLS; CDR2 reads YYNGEE. In DNA, the CDR3 is TGTGCCAGCAGCGTGGGACTAGCGGGACCGTCCTACGAGCAGTACTTC. Translating gives CASSVGLAGPSYEQYF.

In its sample, this clone was seen once. The V gene is TRBV27, the J gene TRBJ2-5, with 7 bases matching TRBD1. CDR3 length: 14 residues. Per germline, CDR1 MNHEY and CDR2 SMNVEV (reference sequence). V dropped 6 bases and J dropped 5; count of bases not matched to a gene: 9. The CDR3 region has the DNA TGTGCCAGCAGCGAAACAGGGGAACGGGAGACCCAGTACTTC. Translating gives CASSETGERETQYF.

This rearrangement joins TRBV6-4 to TRBJ1-6; D is ambiguous. This CDR3 region has 17 residues. Germline V CDR1 and CDR2: MRHNA, SNTAGT. The V end lost 0 bases, the J end lost 7 bases, and 16 bases lay between the germline ends. The chain's CDR3 is CASSDSTGGYKNSPLHF. The CDR3 DNA sequence: TGTGCCAGCAGTGACTCGACCGGAGGGTATAAGAATTCACCCCTCCACTTT.